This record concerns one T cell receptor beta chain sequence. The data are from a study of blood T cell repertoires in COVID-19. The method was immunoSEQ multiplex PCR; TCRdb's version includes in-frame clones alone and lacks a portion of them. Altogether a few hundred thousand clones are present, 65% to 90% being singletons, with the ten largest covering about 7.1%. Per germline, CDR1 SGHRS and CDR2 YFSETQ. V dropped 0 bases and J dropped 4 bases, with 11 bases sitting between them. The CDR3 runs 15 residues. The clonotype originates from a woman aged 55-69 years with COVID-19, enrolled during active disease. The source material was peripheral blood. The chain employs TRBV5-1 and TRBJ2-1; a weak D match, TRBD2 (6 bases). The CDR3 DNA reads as TGCGCCAGCAGCTTGGGGGCAGGGACTTACAATGAGCAGTTCTTC. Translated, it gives CASSLGAGTYNEQFF. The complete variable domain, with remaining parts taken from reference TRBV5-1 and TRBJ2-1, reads KAGVTQTPRYLIKTRGQQVTLSCSPISGHRSVSWYQQTPGQGLQFLFEYFSETQRNKGNFPGRFSGRQFSNSRSEMNVSTLELGDSALYLCASSLGAGTYNEQFFGPGTRLTVL.